This TCR beta chain was recovered during a study of T cells in women clearing cervical HPV infection (dated by TCRdb to the late 2010s). Background on the whole study: The cases were about 23 women with histologically confirmed HPV16-related CIN3 or worse, and 2 of those women had invasive cancers. A median age of approximately 32 years was observed in cases versus under 40 in controls, and no significant differences in baseline characteristics were found. Blood from cases was collected at the visit where the lesion was first found, while blood from controls was collected once the infection could no longer be detected. For cases, the median interval between lesion detection and blood sampling was approximately 150 days, with an interquartile range of roughly 85 to 210 days. An exploratory proof-of-principle case-control study, nested within the Guanacaste HPV Natural History Study in Costa Rica, was conducted to compare TCR repertoires across cervical HPV16 outcomes. HLA typing was available for only a few women, so HLA type could not be excluded as a confounder. In the parent cohort, 10,049 women aged 18 or older were enrolled in Guanacaste, Costa Rica, during about 1992 to 1994 and then followed for less than nine years. As quality controls, five blinded duplicates were added to each group, bringing the total to roughly 60 samples made up of 50 or so participants and approximately ten replicates. Cases were matched to controls by age within five years and by the year the sample was collected. Controls were over 20 women whose single incident HPV16 infection cleared within 12 months without precancer or cancer developing.

Every participant had a single incident cervical HPV16 infection, and women with prevalent HPV16 infections were excluded. Cervical HPV DNA was detected by MY09/MY11 PCR, and genotyping was performed by dot-blot hybridization. Around 15 mL of heparinized blood were centrifuged, and the buffy coat was split into aliquots, frozen at -30 degrees C, and then kept at -80 degrees C. Genomic DNA was extracted from buffy coat specimens using QIAGEN kits. General conclusions and limits of the study: TRBV6-7 relative abundance was lower in cases than in controls (about 0.099% versus 0.16%; Bonferroni P = 0.0008). Because T-cell numbers per sample were unknown, differences in richness could reflect varying T-cell content rather than repertoire biology. Random forest classifiers combining richness and V gene abundances distinguished cases from controls with an estimated AUC of 0.7 to 0.85. TCR repertoire richness was significantly higher in CIN3+ cases than in controls across sequencing depths, while evenness did not differ. Whether associations preceded infection or resulted from infection could not be shown with the cross-sectional design, and effector/memory subsets and HPV-specific T cells were not isolated.

In the case of this clone: Its antigen is not yet known. The read comes to an end 3 residues before the CDR3 does, leaving the germline J gene to fill in the end.

V drops 6 bases and J drops 1 base, leaving 15 bases in between. CDR1 and CDR2 were assigned from the germline V gene as SNHLY and FYNNEI. The CDR3 runs 15 amino acids, cysteine and phenylalanine included. Sequencing covers 36 bases of the CDR3, shown here with the frame starting at base 1. TCR beta CDR3 regions were amplified by multiplex PCR using the immunoSEQ assay from an average of around 1.2 ug genomic DNA per sample. The assay corrected primer bias using a complete synthetic TCR repertoire to establish an amplification baseline. The amplicons were sequenced using the Illumina platform. The published analysis was carried out like this. Sequences were error-corrected by clustering with frequency ratios and a modified nearest-neighbor algorithm and were then analyzed in the immunoSEQ Analyzer with IMGT gene definitions. TCR richness and evenness were averaged over 20 rarefaction repeats at each rarefaction depth, excluding samples with fewer sequences than the depth. Wilcoxon rank sum tests with FDR correction were used to compare V, D and J gene relative abundances between the groups. In the blinded duplicates, the intraclass correlation was around 96% for TCR richness and averaged about 80% across roughly 70 gene segments. TCRdb took this table from immuneACCESS and kept in-frame rearrangements with V and J called. Such tables lack part of the clones; where checked against another copy, unresolved V genes explain under half of the gap, and the rest is unexplained. V, J and clone size reflect that table, while D and trimming were determined from the DNA. This sample's clone table shows tens of thousands of clones. About 40% of the sample is in the top ten clones.

The clonotype originates from a woman aged 18 to 75 with a cervical HPV16 infection that either progressed to CIN3+ or cleared (not recorded which). Sequencing was done on a sample of blood buffy coat. The sequence links TRBV2 to TRBJ2-5, and possibly TRBD1, on 6 matching bases. The CDR3 sequence is CASSLQGVPQETQYF. CDR3 bases read: TGTGCCAGCAGCCTACAGGGTGTCCCCCAAGAGACC.